One sample yielded the 31 T cell receptor beta chains listed below, sequenced in a study of control samples from healthy donors and cancer patients. Profiled with immunoSEQ multiplex PCR; TCRdb holds only in-frame clones, not every one. The data show some 89,000 clones, roughly 86% seen once. The sequencing input was blood. The source is a man in his thirties or forties in good health.

J is TRBJ2-1 and V is TRBV13; 8 nucleotides agree with TRBD1. Germline V gene data show CDR1 as PRHDT and CDR2 as FYEKMQ (reference sequence). The CDR3 is 14 amino acids. After removal of 7 bases from V and 10 bases from J, the junction contained 12 bases not matched to a gene. The CDR3 reads CASTPQGVYAEQFF. The CDR3 DNA follows: TGTGCCAGCACCCCACAGGGGGTTTATGCGGAGCAGTTCTTC.

The rearrangement joins TRBV6-5 to TRBJ1-2; no reliable D call. The V gene lost 8 bases and the J gene lost 2 bases, with 18 bases spanning the gap. The V gene's germline CDR1 is MNHEY and CDR2 SVGAGI. This CDR3 comprises 15 residues. As DNA, the CDR3 is TGTGCCAGCTCCCCTACAACCGCTTGGAACTATGGCTACACCTTC. Protein sequence: CASSPTTAWNYGYTF.

The chain carries TRBV19 and TRBJ1-1; D not resolved. V lost 5 bases and J 0 bases, leaving 10 bases between the germline ends. Germline V gene lookup returns CDR1 LNHDA and CDR2 SQIVND (reference sequence). This CDR3 spans 14 amino acids. The CDR3 is CASSPAGLNTEAFF. The CDR3 DNA follows: TGTGCCAGTAGTCCCGCCGGTTTGAACACTGAAGCTTTCTTT. The variable domain in full, completed from reference TRBV19 and TRBJ1-1, reads DGGITQSPKYLFRKEGQNVTLSCEQNLNHDAMYWYRQDPGQGLRLIYYSQIVNDFQKGDIAEGYSVSREKKESFPLTVTSAQKNPTAFYLCASSPAGLNTEAFFGQGTRLTVV.

The sample holds one count of this clone. This rearrangement joins TRBV5-8 to TRBJ1-2; 7 nucleotides align to TRBD1. The CDR3 covers 19 residues. Germline loops: CDR1 SGHTS, CDR2 YDEGEE. J lost 0 bases, V lost 0 bases, and 14 bases had no gene match. The CDR3 reads CASSLVVTGARYTNYGYTF. The CDR3 DNA reads as TGTGCCAGCAGCTTGGTGGTTACAGGGGCGAGATATACTAACTATGGCTACACCTTC.

The chain combines TRBV29-1 with TRBJ1-3, with D hard to call. Germline loops: CDR1 SQVTM, CDR2 ANQGSEA. V was pared by 4 bases and J by 4 bases, with 14 bases between. The CDR3 has 14 residues. CDR3 region: CSVGMGFEGNTIYF. In DNA, the CDR3 is TGCAGCGTTGGTATGGGTTTCGAAGGAAACACCATATATTTT.

The chain couples TRBV10-3 to TRBJ1-6, with D possibly being TRBD1 (5 bases). The CDR3 runs to 16 residues. Between the trimmed V and J ends, which lost 0 bases and 7 bases, there was a span of 13 bases. The germline V gene has CDR1 ENHRY and CDR2 SYGVKD. This CDR3 is CAISESKTGGNSPLHF. As DNA, the CDR3 is TGTGCCATCAGTGAGTCGAAAACAGGCGGGAATTCACCCCTCCACTTT.

V gene TRBV29-1 combines with J gene TRBJ2-1; D perhaps matches TRBD2 (6 bases). The CDR3 has 12 residues. Trimming took 6 bases from V and 4 from J, leaving 10 bases between them. The V gene's germline CDR1 is SQVTM and CDR2 ANQGSEA. The CDR3 DNA reads as TGCAGCGTCCGGGACTCTTACAATGAGCAGTTCTTC. It codes for CSVRDSYNEQFF.

The V call is TRBV7-9, the J call TRBJ1-1, with 8 bases lining up with TRBD1. V dropped 5 bases and J dropped 10; count of bases not matched to a gene: 15. The germline V gene has CDR1 SEHNR and CDR2 FQNEAQ (reference sequence). This CDR3 contains 15 residues. The CDR3 coding sequence is TGTGCCAGCAGCATCCTGGGACAGGTAATGGGTAGAGCTTTCTTT. Translation: CASSILGQVMGRAFF.

V is TRBV4-1 and J is TRBJ2-4; 7 bases line up with TRBD1. Trimming removed 0 bases from V and 0 bases from J; junction bases left unmatched: 14. The CDR3 is made up of 20 amino acids. Germline CDR1 is MGHRA and CDR2 is YSYEKL. In nucleotides, the CDR3 is TGCGCCAGCAGCCAAGATTCCCTAAACAGGGGAACTATAGCCAAAAACATTCAGTACTTC. Amino acids: CASSQDSLNRGTIAKNIQYF.

The V call is TRBV5-4, the J call TRBJ1-2; the D gene is possibly TRBD1 (5 bases). The germline gives CDR1 SGHNT, CDR2 YYREEE (reference sequence). The CDR3 has 15 residues. V was cut by 3 bases and J by 4 bases, with 16 bases left in between. This CDR3 is CASSWEEGRGYGYTF. Written as DNA, the CDR3 is TGTGCCAGCAGCTGGGAGGAGGGGAGAGGCTATGGCTACACCTTC.

Only a few counts were recorded for this clone. The sample has other DNA sequences that encode this CDR3 too. The chain links TRBV6-5 to TRBJ1-5; 8 bases fit TRBD1. The CDR3 consists of 14 residues. CDR1 and CDR2 (germline): MNHEY, SVGAGI. The V gene end was trimmed by 4 bases and the J gene end by 7 bases; junction bases not matched to a gene: 6. The CDR3 reads CASSSGQGGQPQHF. As DNA, the CDR3 is TGTGCCAGCAGTTCCGGACAGGGAGGCCAGCCCCAGCATTTT.

The chain uses TRBV24-1 and TRBJ2-5; 8 bases are a match to TRBD1. The CDR3 is made up of 16 amino acids. J was trimmed by 2 bases and V by 4 bases; bases with no gene match: 8. Germline CDR1 reads KGHDR; CDR2 reads SFDVKD. The CDR3 nucleotides are TGTGCCACCAGTGAGTTGAGGACAGGGAATCAAGAGACCCAGTACTTC. It specifies CATSELRTGNQETQYF.

The V and J genes are TRBV4-1 and TRBJ2-7; the D gene is possibly TRBD2 (6 bases). Per the germline V gene, CDR1 is MGHRA and CDR2 is YSYEKL. The CDR3 is made up of 15 amino acids. V was shortened by 1 base and J by 3 bases, with 13 bases between the two germline ends. The CDR3 loop is CASSQGRAGFYEQYF. CDR3 DNA: TGCGCCAGCAGCCAAGGGAGGGCAGGCTTCTACGAGCAGTACTTC.

The chain recombines TRBV4-2 with TRBJ2-3, with D possibly matching TRBD2 (7 bases). Germline assignment: CDR1 LGHNA and CDR2 YNFKEQ. The CDR3 contains 18 residues. The V end was cut by 0 bases, the J end by 4 bases, with 20 bases between. CDR3 in amino acids: CASSQERAGAGFPDTQYF. The CDR3 nucleotides read TGTGCCAGCAGCCAAGAGAGGGCGGGGGCCGGCTTCCCAGATACGCAGTATTTT.

CDR3: CASSQGDRGLNYGYTF. As DNA, the CDR3 is TGTGCCAGCAGCCAAGGGGACAGGGGGCTAAACTATGGCTACACCTTC. The rearrangement joins TRBV3-1 (or the pseudogene TRBV3-2) to TRBJ1-2; the match to TRBD1 covers 12 bases. V dropped 1 base and J dropped 2; count of bases not matched to a gene: 2. Germline V gene data show CDR1 as LGHDT and CDR2 as YNNKEL (reference sequence). The CDR3 is made up of 16 amino acids.

This clone has only a few counts. The chain uses TRBV6-1 and TRBJ1-2; TRBD1 might be the D (5 bases). The V gene's germline CDR1 is MNHNS and CDR2 SASEGT. The CDR3 covers 18 residues. The V and J ends lost 1 base and 2 bases respectively, with 20 bases between them. The DNA of the CDR3 is TGTGCCAGCAGTGAAGGGAGAGGATGGACAAGTTTAAACTATGGCTACACCTTC. Its translation: CASSEGRGWTSLNYGYTF.

This clone was seen a single time. J is TRBJ1-1 and V is TRBV10-3; 8 positions agree with TRBD1. This CDR3 region has 13 residues. V lost 7 bases and J lost 4; bases outside the gene matches: 5. CDR1 is ENHRY and CDR2 is SYGVKD in the germline V gene. CDR3 sequence reads: CAITLDRGTEAFF. The CDR3, as DNA: TGTGCCATCACCCTAGACAGGGGCACTGAAGCTTTCTTT.

V is TRBV2 and J is TRBJ1-1; possible D gene TRBD1, 6 bases. V lost 4 bases, J lost 3 bases, and 9 bases lay in between. Germline V gene lookup returns CDR1 SNHLY and CDR2 FYNNEI. There are 13 residues in the CDR3. The CDR3 sequence: CASSATGYTEAFF. CDR3 nucleotide sequence: TGTGCCAGCAGTGCGACAGGTTACACTGAAGCTTTCTTT.

V usage is TRBV4-1 and J usage is TRBJ2-4, with no clear D. V dropped 0 bases and J dropped 6 bases, with 15 bases sitting between them. CDR1 is MGHRA and CDR2 is YSYEKL in the germline V gene. There are 16 residues in the CDR3. The CDR3, as DNA: TGCGCCAGCAGCCAAGATCGTAAGGTTTTTGGAAACATTCAGTACTTC. Amino acids: CASSQDRKVFGNIQYF.

This chain joins TRBV27 and TRBJ1-2; weak D call: TRBD1 (6 bases). This CDR3 has 12 residues. The V gene's germline CDR1 is MNHEY and CDR2 SMNVEV (reference sequence). V was clipped by 2 bases and J by 8 bases, with 9 bases between them. This CDR3 reads CASSLQGNGYTF. The CDR3 DNA reads TGTGCCAGCAGTTTACAGGGGAACGGCTACACCTTC.

The chain recombines TRBV5-8 with TRBJ1-2, with D maybe TRBD1 (5 bases). The CDR3 is made up of 14 amino acids. Germline lookup yields CDR1 SGHTS and CDR2 YDEGEE. Trimming stripped 0 bases from V and 6 bases from J, with 12 bases between. CDR3 in amino acids: CASSLAGTPNGYTF. In DNA, the CDR3 is TGTGCCAGCAGCTTGGCCGGGACTCCGAATGGCTACACCTTC.

The chain employs TRBV28 and TRBJ1-2; 9 nucleotides line up with TRBD1. V lost 5 bases, J lost 6 bases, and 7 bases stayed unmatched. CDR1 is MDHEN and CDR2 is SYDVKM in the germline V gene. This CDR3 is built from 14 residues. CDR3 coding DNA: TGTGCCAGCAGTACAAGAGACAGGGGGAATGGCTACACCTTC. As protein: CASSTRDRGNGYTF.

This clone was detected only a few times. Additional DNA sequences in this sample encode the identical CDR3. The V call is TRBV24-1, the J call TRBJ2-7; possibly TRBD1 or TRBD2 for D (5 bases each). This CDR3 is built from 16 residues. Germline CDR1 reads KGHDR; CDR2 reads SFDVKD. V shed 2 bases and J shed 0 bases, with 13 bases lying between them. The CDR3 loop reads CATSDSAAGSSYEQYF. CDR3 nucleotide sequence: TGTGCCACCAGTGATTCCGCCGCAGGGAGCTCCTACGAGCAGTACTTC.

J is TRBJ1-1 and V is TRBV2, with D uncertain. V was trimmed by 7 bases and J by 10 bases, leaving 22 bases between them. The CDR3 totals 14 residues. Looked up from germline, CDR1 is SNHLY and CDR2 is FYNNEI. CDR3 sequence reads: CASNPEKRPWGAFF. For the CDR3, the DNA is TGTGCCAGCAATCCAGAGAAGCGTCCCTGGGGAGCTTTCTTT. Drawing the rest from reference TRBV2 and TRBJ1-1, the complete variable domain is EPEVTQTPSHQVTQMGQEVILRCVPISNHLYFYWYRQILGQKVEFLVSFYNNEISEKSEIFDDQFSVERPDGSNFTLKIRSTKLEDSAMYFCASNPEKRPWGAFFGQGTRLTVV.

This chain uses TRBV7-2 with TRBJ1-2; D call uncertain. Germline V lookup: CDR1 SGHTA, CDR2 FQGNSA. The CDR3 sequence is 13 residues long. Between the trimmed V and J ends, which lost 4 bases and 0 bases, there was a span of 6 bases. This CDR3 reads CASSSNPNYGYTF. The CDR3 bases are TGTGCCAGCAGCTCGAATCCTAACTATGGCTACACCTTC.

V is TRBV25-1 and J is TRBJ1-2, with D perhaps TRBD1 (5 bases). This CDR3 is built from 14 residues. With 1 base removed from V and 3 bases from J, the gap between germline ends came to 9 bases. Germline V gene sequence: CDR1 MGHDK, CDR2 SYGVNS. CDR3 nucleotide sequence: TGTGCCAGCAGTGAATTCGCCAGGGACTATGGCTACACCTTC. Translation: CASSEFARDYGYTF.

This clone was observed a single time. This chain joins TRBV7-9 and TRBJ2-1, with TRBD2 identical over 7 bases. The junction had 7 bases not matched to a gene; V was cut back by 4 bases and J by 1 base. Germline-derived CDR1 and CDR2 are SEHNR and FQNEAQ (reference sequence). CDR3 size: 16 residues. DNA of the CDR3: TGTGCCAGCAGCTCCGTCTGGGGGGGTTCCTACAATGAGCAGTTCTTC. Translated, it gives CASSSVWGGSYNEQFF.

To note about this clone: At the DNA level, this CDR3 is encoded by other sequences in the same sample as well. This chain uses TRBV10-3 with TRBJ1-1, with unresolved D. CDR3 length equals 13 residues. V lost 3 bases to trimming and J lost 1 base, with 6 bases between them. Germline assignment: CDR1 ENHRY and CDR2 SYGVKD. The CDR3 here is CAISERENTEAFF. For the CDR3, the DNA is TGTGCCATCAGTGAACGGGAGAACACTGAAGCTTTCTTT.

The chain links TRBV7-8 to TRBJ2-5; D not certain. CDR3 length equals 16 residues. Trimming left V 5 bases short and J 4 bases short, with 20 bases between. The germline CDR1 and CDR2 sequences are SGHVS and FQNEAQ. The CDR3 reads CASSPSQVLNGETQYF. CDR3 nucleotides: TGTGCCAGCAGCCCCTCGCAGGTCCTGAATGGAGAGACCCAGTACTTC.

This chain uses TRBV6-5 with TRBJ1-2; D not resolved. Per the germline V gene, CDR1 is MNHEY and CDR2 is SVGAGI. The length of the CDR3 is 14 residues. V dropped 0 bases and J dropped 4 bases, with 9 bases sitting between them. CDR3 residues: CASSYSDRGYGYTF. In DNA, the CDR3 is TGTGCCAGCAGTTACTCCGACCGGGGCTATGGCTACACCTTC.

The chain carries TRBV2 and TRBJ1-5; 9 nucleotides line up with TRBD1. The CDR3 sequence is 14 residues long. Trimming cost V 4 bases and J 4 bases; bases outside gene matches: 2. From germline, CDR1 is SNHLY and CDR2 FYNNEI. The CDR3: CASSGDRANQPQHF. For the CDR3, the DNA is TGTGCCAGCAGTGGGGACAGGGCAAATCAGCCCCAGCATTTT.